The TCR beta chain under discussion was sequenced for a study of neurological immune-mediated disorders. This CDR3 has 11 amino acids. V was clipped by 4 bases and J by 5 bases, with 5 bases between them. CDR1 and CDR2 from the germline V gene are SQVTM and ANQGSEA. In this sample, this clonotype turned up many times. Documented time point: longitudinal time-point 2. A single record per CDR3 protein comes from TCRdb applying MiXCR to the 5' RACE reads. The profile covers about 80,000 distinct CDR3 sequences, with 5.8% appearing a single time and roughly 8.6% taken by the ten largest. This clonotype was sampled from a woman in her fifties or sixties with multiple sclerosis. The material sequenced was PBMCs. The chain uses TRBV29-1 and TRBJ2-2; D remains unclear. Here the CDR3 DNA reads TGCAGCGTTGGTGAGACCGGGGAGCTGTTTTTT. Its translation is CSVGETGELFF.